This TCR beta chain appears in the sequencing data of a study of shared clonotypes between healthy human individuals. Profiled with immunoSEQ multiplex PCR; TCRdb holds only in-frame clones, not every one. The top ten clones hold 0.35% to 0.45% of a sample with some 2,500,000 clones, under 95% of them seen once. Germline CDR1 MNHEY, CDR2 SVGAGI. V shed 2 bases and J shed 4 bases, with 11 bases lying between them. The CDR3 has 14 amino acids. V usage is TRBV6-5 and J usage is TRBJ1-2; no reliable D call. This TCR came from a young man in good health. Some clones in this sample may be carry-over from other donors' samples. Material: naive CD4+ T cells from PBMCs. The subset is: CD45RA+ positively selected. The CDR3 sequence is CASSYGGALYGYTF. Written as DNA, the CDR3 is TGTGCCAGCAGTTACGGCGGAGCCCTCTATGGCTACACCTTC.